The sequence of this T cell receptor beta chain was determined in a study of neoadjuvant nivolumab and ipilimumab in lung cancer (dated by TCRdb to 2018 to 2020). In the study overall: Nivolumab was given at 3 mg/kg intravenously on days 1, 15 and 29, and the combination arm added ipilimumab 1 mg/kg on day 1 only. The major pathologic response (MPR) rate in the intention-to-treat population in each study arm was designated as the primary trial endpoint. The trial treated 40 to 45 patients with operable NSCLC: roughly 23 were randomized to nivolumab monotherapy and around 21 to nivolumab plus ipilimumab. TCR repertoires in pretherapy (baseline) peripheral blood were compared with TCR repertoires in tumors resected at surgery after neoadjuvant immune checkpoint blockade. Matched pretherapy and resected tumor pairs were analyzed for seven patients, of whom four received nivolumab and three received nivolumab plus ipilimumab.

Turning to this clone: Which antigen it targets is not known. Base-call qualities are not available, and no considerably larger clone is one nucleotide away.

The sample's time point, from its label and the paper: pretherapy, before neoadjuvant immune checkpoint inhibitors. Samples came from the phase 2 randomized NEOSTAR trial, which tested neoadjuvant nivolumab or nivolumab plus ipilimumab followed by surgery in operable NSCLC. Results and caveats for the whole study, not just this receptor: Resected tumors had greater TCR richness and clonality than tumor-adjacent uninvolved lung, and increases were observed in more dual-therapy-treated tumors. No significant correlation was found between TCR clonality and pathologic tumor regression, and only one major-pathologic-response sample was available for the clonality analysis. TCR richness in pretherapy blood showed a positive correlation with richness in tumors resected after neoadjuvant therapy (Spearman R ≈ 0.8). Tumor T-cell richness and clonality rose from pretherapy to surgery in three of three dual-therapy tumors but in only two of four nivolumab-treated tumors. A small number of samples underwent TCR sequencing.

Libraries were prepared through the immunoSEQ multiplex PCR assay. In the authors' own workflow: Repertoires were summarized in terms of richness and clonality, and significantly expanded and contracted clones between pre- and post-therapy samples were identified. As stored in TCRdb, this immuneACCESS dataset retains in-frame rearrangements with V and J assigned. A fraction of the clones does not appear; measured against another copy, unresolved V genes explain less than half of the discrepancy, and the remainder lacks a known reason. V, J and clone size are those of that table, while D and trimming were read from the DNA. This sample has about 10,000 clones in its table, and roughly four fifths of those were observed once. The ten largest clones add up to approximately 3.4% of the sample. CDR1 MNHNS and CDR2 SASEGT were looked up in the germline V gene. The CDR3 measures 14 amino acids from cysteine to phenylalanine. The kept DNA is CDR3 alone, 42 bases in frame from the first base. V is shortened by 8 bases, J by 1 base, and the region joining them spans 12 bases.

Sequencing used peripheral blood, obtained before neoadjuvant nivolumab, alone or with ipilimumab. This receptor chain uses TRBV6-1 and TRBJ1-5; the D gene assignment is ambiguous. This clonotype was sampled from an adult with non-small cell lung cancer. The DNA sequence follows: TGTGCCAGCTGCGCACAAGGGAGCAATCAGCCCCAGCATTTT. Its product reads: CASCAQGSNQPQHF.